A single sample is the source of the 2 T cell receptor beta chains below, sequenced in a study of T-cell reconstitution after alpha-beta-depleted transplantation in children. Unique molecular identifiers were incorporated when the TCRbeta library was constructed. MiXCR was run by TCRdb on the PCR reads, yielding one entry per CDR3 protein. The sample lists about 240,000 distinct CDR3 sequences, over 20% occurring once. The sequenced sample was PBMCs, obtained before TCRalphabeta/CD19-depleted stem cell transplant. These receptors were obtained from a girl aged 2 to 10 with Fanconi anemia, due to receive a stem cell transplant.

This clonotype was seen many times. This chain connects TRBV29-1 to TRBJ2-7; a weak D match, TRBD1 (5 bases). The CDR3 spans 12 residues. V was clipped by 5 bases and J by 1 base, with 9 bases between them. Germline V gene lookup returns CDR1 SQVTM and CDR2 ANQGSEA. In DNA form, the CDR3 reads TGCAGCGTTCATACAGGTTCCTACGAGCAGTACTTC. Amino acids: CSVHTGSYEQYF.

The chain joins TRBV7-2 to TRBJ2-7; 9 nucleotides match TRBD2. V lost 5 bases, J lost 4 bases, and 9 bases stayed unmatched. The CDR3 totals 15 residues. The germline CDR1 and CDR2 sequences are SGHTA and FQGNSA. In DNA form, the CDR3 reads TGTGCCAGCAGCCCAGAATTAGCGGGGGTATACGAGCAGTACTTC. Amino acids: CASSPELAGVYEQYF.